The next 5 T cell receptor beta chains were all read from a single sample in a study of T-cell memory formation after mild COVID-19. From the 5' RACE reads, TCRdb called clonotypes with MiXCR, one entry per CDR3 protein. The data show roughly 200,000 distinct CDR3 sequences, around 20% seen once. Material: PBMCs or a T cell subset sorted from them (not recorded which). Receptors were obtained from an adult woman who had mild COVID-19 (a few samples of this study predate the infection). Cell type and time point are not known.

This clonotype has only a few counts. The chain combines TRBV6-1 with TRBJ1-2; maybe TRBD1 (6 bases). Trimming took 6 bases from V and 4 from J, leaving 12 bases between them. The CDR3 loop spans 13 amino acids. Germline-derived CDR1 and CDR2 are MNHNS and SASEGT. CDR3 in amino acids: CASRAGGGYGYTF. CDR3 DNA sequence: TGTGCCAGCAGGGCGGGAGGGGGCTATGGCTACACCTTC.

The gene calls are TRBV29-1 and TRBJ1-1; 8 nucleotides align to TRBD1. The CDR3 covers 14 residues. Germline V gives CDR1 SQVTM, CDR2 ANQGSEA. V shed 5 bases and J 4 bases; nucleotides not matched to a gene: 9. CDR3 nucleotides: TGCAGCGTTTTACCAGGGGGCGCGGGCACTGAAGCTTTCTTT. Translation: CSVLPGGAGTEAFF.

The V gene is TRBV20-1, the J gene TRBJ1-1; TRBD1 aligns across 11 bases. This CDR3 has 14 amino acids. Germline CDR1 DFQATT, CDR2 SNEGSKA (reference sequence). Trimming cost V 5 bases and J 1 base; bases outside gene matches: 3. CDR3 region: CSAGTGGRNTEAFF. Written as DNA, the CDR3 is TGCAGTGCTGGGACAGGGGGAAGGAACACTGAAGCTTTCTTT.

The chain joins TRBV4-2 to TRBJ2-1; TRBD2 agrees at 9 bases. Germline V lookup: CDR1 LGHNA, CDR2 YNFKEQ. With V trimmed by 0 bases and J by 3 bases, 6 bases remained unmatched. The CDR3 sequence is 17 residues long. DNA for the CDR3: TGTGCCAGCAGCCAAGAGGGTAGCGGGAGTGGCTACAATGAGCAGTTCTTC. Translated: CASSQEGSGSGYNEQFF.

This clonotype appeared a few times. The J gene is TRBJ2-3, the V gene TRBV18; the match to TRBD2 covers 7 bases. Germline CDR1 is KGHSH and CDR2 is LQKENI. The length of the CDR3 is 15 residues. The J segment lost 3 bases and the V segment lost 6 bases, leaving 9 bases of the junction unmatched. The CDR3 protein is CASSQRLAETDTQYF. The CDR3 DNA reads as TGTGCCAGCTCGCAGCGACTAGCCGAGACAGATACGCAGTATTTT.